Reported below is one TCR beta chain. The target antigen is unknown. The sample is drawn from a study of T cell repertoires in cytomegalovirus infection. The CDR3 covers 16 residues. Trimming removed 0 bases at V and 0 bases at J, with 11 bases between. Via MiXCR, TCRdb re-called the reads, giving one row per CDR3 protein. The sample consists of 830,000 or so distinct CDR3 sequences, 30% to 35% of them appearing once. The TCR sequence derives from a human donor in good health (CMV status not recorded). Some clones in this sample may be carry-over from other donors' samples. Here the sequenced sample was cultured CD8+ T cells from PBMCs, taken from culture after CMV antigen stimulation. The chain employs TRBV12-3 or TRBV12-4 and TRBJ1-2, with unresolved D. CDR3 DNA sequence: TGTGCCAGCAGTTTAGCGCGATATAAAACTAACTATGGCTACACCTTC. This gives the protein CASSLARYKTNYGYTF.